The rows below give T cell receptor beta chains drawn from one sample of a study of siplizumab effects on memory and regulatory T cells. Sequencing used immunoSEQ multiplex PCR; TCRdb keeps in-frame clones, though not all of them. The sample lists 100,000 or so clones, 85% to 95% occurring once. Sequencing was carried out using CD4+ T cells sorted from blood. All receptors come from a human donor in good health. Both conserved end residues are trimmed from each CDR3. Fields, in order: V gene, CDR3 protein.

V: TRBV18
CDR3: ASSPQGAQGETQY

V: TRBV7-8
CDR3: ASSWGLDFSYEQY

V: TRBV18
CDR3: ASSPPKRKSQETQY

V: TRBV5-1
CDR3: ASSTSGVGETQY

V: TRBV7-9
CDR3: ASSLLVRASTDTQY

V: TRBV7-9
CDR3: ASSLNSQTVEAF

V: TRBV6-1
CDR3: ASSEAGGYWETQY

V: TRBV25-1
CDR3: ASSEGQWGTEAF

V: TRBV25-1
CDR3: ASSVLSSASYEQY

V: TRBV5-1
CDR3: ASSLDPGQSYEQY

V: TRBV5-1
CDR3: ASSQQGVSRGYT

V: TRBV9
CDR3: ASSVGLGDAGNTIY

V: TRBV25-1
CDR3: ASSDPSPGTYNEQF

V: TRBV5-1
CDR3: ASSPGTGVRETQY

V: TRBV10-3
CDR3: AISDPGRENGYT

V: TRBV25-1
CDR3: ASSNTGNTEAF

V: TRBV6-4
CDR3: ASSVGGGTDTQY

V: TRBV18
CDR3: ASSRDSTYGYT

V: TRBV7-2
CDR3: ASSLLNTEAF

V: TRBV27
CDR3: ASSLSRGGPTPQY

V: TRBV6-1
CDR3: ASSPGIGYT

V: TRBV30
CDR3: AWSVGENQPQH

V: TRBV6-4
CDR3: ASSDSNRGTEAF

V: TRBV18
CDR3: ASSPIGATGRGYNSPLH

V: TRBV9
CDR3: ASSVGQQETQY

V: TRBV5-1
CDR3: ASSLDGNLYNEQF

V: TRBV7-9
CDR3: ASSSPGQGSGEAF

V: TRBV9
CDR3: ASSLHPDTYEQY

V: TRBV30
CDR3: AGGQGGSPLH

V: TRBV5-1
CDR3: ASSRGDGLPAEQY

V: TRBV19
CDR3: ASSMGDRNQPQH

V: TRBV6-5
CDR3: ASSQQWGPLH

V: TRBV30
CDR3: AWKIAGSLLEAF

V: TRBV19
CDR3: ASSIPRGEGGYT

V: TRBV5-1
CDR3: ASSFGTRSQETQY

V: TRBV10-3
CDR3: AISDRQTDNEKLF

V: TRBV7-3
CDR3: ASSLSPAPTGELF

V: TRBV19
CDR3: ASSGAGDTQY

V: TRBV5-4
CDR3: ASSSSGSRTQY

V: TRBV19
CDR3: ASNDPGRSSGANVLT

V: TRBV25-1
CDR3: ASSGTGLNTEAF

V: TRBV2
CDR3: ASRSRTHTEAF

V: TRBV7-9
CDR3: ASSLGQGGGYT

V: TRBV30
CDR3: AWTSGQETQY

V: TRBV5-1
CDR3: ASSPQGANEKLF

V: TRBV23-1
CDR3: ASSTPSGPYNEQF

V: TRBV27
CDR3: ASSQNRVAGEQF